The sequence of this T cell receptor beta chain was determined in a study of blood T cell repertoires in COVID-19. Overall study context: The United States, Italy and Spain were the sources of the acute and convalescent COVID-19 samples. T cells, B-cell-depleted T cells, or PBMCs supplied cDNA or gDNA.

The germline V and J ends were trimmed by 7 bases and 5 bases, with 18 bases remaining between them. The CDR3 totals 15 residues. In germline, CDR1 is SGHRS, CDR2 YFSETQ. In the source study's methods: The assay estimated nucleated cells by amplifying reference gene primers. Sequenced by immunoSEQ multiplex PCR; TCRdb stores in-frame clones only, minus some. Clonal size and the V and J genes are those of that table, whereas D and trimming came from the DNA. Among hundreds of thousands of clones listed, roughly 76% were seen once. Those enrolled in Seattle joined during active infection and were followed longitudinally afterward.

The TCR was taken from a woman aged 80 or over with COVID-19, enrolled during active disease. The V call is TRBV5-1, the J call TRBJ2-2, with TRBD2 as a possible D gene (6 bases). Sequenced material: peripheral blood. The CDR3 region is CASASGLLQTGELFF. The CDR3 DNA reads TGCGCCAGCGCCTCGGGACTCCTTCAAACCGGGGAGCTGTTTTTT. Complete variable domain (other parts from reference TRBV5-1 and TRBJ2-2): KAGVTQTPRYLIKTRGQQVTLSCSPISGHRSVSWYQQTPGQGLQFLFEYFSETQRNKGNFPGRFSGRQFSNSRSEMNVSTLELGDSALYLCASASGLLQTGELFFGEGSRLTVL.